These 18 T cell receptor beta chains were all obtained from the same sample, sequenced in a study of technical replicates of blood from several donors. Assay: immunoSEQ multiplex PCR; the TCRdb copy retains only in-frame clones and omits some. The data contain 60,000 to 90,000 clones, around 97% of them seen just once; the ten biggest clones take up about 0.29%. Sequences were obtained from T cells isolated from PBMCs. The receptors were sampled from a human donor in good health.

This chain links TRBV4-3 with TRBJ2-7; TRBD1 agrees at 10 bases. The CDR3 runs 16 residues. From germline, CDR1 is LGHNA and CDR2 YSLEER. V shed 2 bases, J shed 2 bases, and the junction held 6 bases outside the gene matches. Here the CDR3 reads CASSQFTGTGAYEQYF. The CDR3 nucleotides read TGCGCCAGCAGCCAATTTACCGGGACAGGGGCCTACGAGCAGTACTTC.

This chain uses TRBV12-5 with TRBJ1-2, with D possibly TRBD1 on 5 matching bases. The CDR3 is 15 residues long. Germline loops: CDR1 LGHNT, CDR2 FRNRAP. Trimming took off 1 base at V and 3 bases at J, with 12 bases between the two ends. CDR3 coding DNA: TGTGCTAGTGGTTTGGACGCAGGGATATACTATGGCTACACCTTC. It encodes CASGLDAGIYYGYTF.

The chain joins TRBV9 to TRBJ2-7; the match to TRBD2 covers 10 bases. The CDR3 length is 15 residues. Germline V CDR1 and CDR2: SGDLS, YYNGEE. V lost 3 bases and J lost 1; bases outside the gene matches: 4. In nucleotides, the CDR3 is TGTGCCAGCAGCGCGGGACTAGCGAATTCCTACGAGCAGTACTTC. Its translation is CASSAGLANSYEQYF.

The chain employs TRBV2 and TRBJ1-1; D possibly corresponds to TRBD1 (5 bases). V lost 6 bases, J lost 1 base, and 9 bases lay in between. This CDR3 contains 13 residues. Germline loops: CDR1 SNHLY, CDR2 FYNNEI. CDR3 amino acids: CASRTATNTEAFF. The CDR3, as DNA: TGTGCCAGCAGGACAGCCACGAACACTGAAGCTTTCTTT.

The chain couples TRBV4-2 to TRBJ2-7; TRBD2 aligns across 10 bases. Germline CDR1 LGHNA, CDR2 YNFKEQ. This CDR3 has 16 residues. The V segment lost 0 bases and the J segment 4 bases; nucleotides outside the gene matches: 6. The CDR3 DNA reads as TGTGCCAGCAGCCAAGAAGGAAGTAGCGGGAGGTACGAGCAGTACTTC. This gives the protein CASSQEGSSGRYEQYF.

This clone was observed once. V usage is TRBV9 and J usage is TRBJ1-1; D remains unclear. This CDR3 region has 14 residues. CDR1 and CDR2 from the germline V gene are SGDLS and YYNGEE. The V and J ends lost 3 bases and 7 bases respectively, with 16 bases between them. The CDR3 bases are TGTGCCAGCAGCGCCGGAGCCTCGTCCGGTGAAGCTTTCTTT. It translates to CASSAGASSGEAFF.

The chain has TRBV6-5 and TRBJ1-1; 7 bases fit TRBD1. The CDR3 has 15 residues. V was clipped by 0 bases and J by 4 bases; unmatched bases: 5. Germline V gene data show CDR1 as MNHEY and CDR2 as SVGAGI. Here the CDR3 reads CASSYSEGAGTEAFF. In DNA form, the CDR3 reads TGTGCCAGCAGTTACTCGGAGGGGGCCGGCACTGAAGCTTTCTTT.

V gene TRBV28 combines with J gene TRBJ1-4; the match to TRBD1 covers 8 bases. J gave up 4 bases and V 6 bases, and 10 bases lay outside the gene matches. CDR1 and CDR2 from the germline V gene are MDHEN and SYDVKM. The CDR3 is made up of 16 amino acids. CDR3 sequence (DNA): TGTGCCAGCAGGGACAGGGAAGGCAGCATTAATGAAAAACTGTTTTTT. It is translated as CASRDREGSINEKLFF.

The genes are TRBV7-8 and TRBJ1-3; D is possibly TRBD1 (5 bases). The length of the CDR3 is 12 residues. Germline V gene data show CDR1 as SGHVS and CDR2 as FQNEAQ. V lost 5 bases and J lost 4, with 6 bases in between. DNA for the CDR3: TGTGCCAGCAGCAACAGGGGAAACACCATATATTTT. This translates into CASSNRGNTIYF.

J is TRBJ1-1 and V is TRBV27, with D tentatively TRBD1 (5 bases). The CDR3 has 14 amino acids. Germline V gene data show CDR1 as MNHEY and CDR2 as SMNVEV (reference sequence). Trimming left V 2 bases short and J 11 bases short, with 18 bases between. The chain's CDR3 is CASSLNTGQGKAFF. The CDR3 coding sequence is TGTGCCAGCAGTTTAAATACGGGTCAGGGTAAGGCTTTCTTT.

The sample holds a few counts of this clone. J is TRBJ2-7 and V is TRBV2, with TRBD2 identical over 9 bases. With V trimmed by 6 bases and J by 2 bases, 5 bases remained unmatched. The CDR3 loop spans 14 amino acids. The V gene's germline CDR1 is SNHLY and CDR2 FYNNEI. For the CDR3, the DNA is TGTGCCAGCAGCGGACTAGCGCGGACCTACGAGCAGTACTTC. Protein product: CASSGLARTYEQYF.

This clone was observed a few times. This chain links TRBV6-5 with TRBJ2-7; 11 nucleotides align to TRBD2. The germline V gene has CDR1 MNHEY and CDR2 SVGAGI. CDR3 length: 11 amino acids. The J segment lost 12 bases and the V segment lost 6 bases, leaving 4 bases of the junction unmatched. This CDR3 is CASRTSGSLYF. CDR3 in DNA: TGTGCCAGCAGAACTAGCGGGAGTCTGTACTTC.

This chain joins TRBV2 and TRBJ2-5, with 8 bases identical to TRBD2. The J segment lost 5 bases and the V segment lost 6 bases, leaving 11 bases of the junction unmatched. This CDR3 spans 15 amino acids. Germline-derived CDR1 and CDR2 are SNHLY and FYNNEI. The CDR3 region has the DNA TGTGCCAGCAGAGGGACTAGTCCGCTGGGCGAGACCCAGTACTTC. Protein: CASRGTSPLGETQYF.

Only one count was recorded for this clone. This rearrangement joins TRBV5-4 to TRBJ1-1; D may be TRBD1 (5 bases). Germline CDR1 and CDR2: SGHNT and YYREEE (reference sequence). The ends were cut back, 0 bases at V and 6 bases at J, with 6 bases in the middle. The CDR3 runs 12 residues. In nucleotides, the CDR3 is TGTGCCAGCAGCTTGGGACAGTCTGAAGCTTTCTTT. Protein: CASSLGQSEAFF.

This clone was seen once. This chain connects TRBV5-4 to TRBJ1-2, with D possibly TRBD1 on 5 matching bases. The CDR3 runs 14 residues. CDR1 and CDR2 (germline): SGHNT, YYREEE (reference sequence). Deletions cut 2 bases from V and 4 bases from J, with 12 bases between. In DNA, the CDR3 is TGTGCCAGCAGCTTTCTAACAGGCGTCTATGGCTACACCTTC. Encoded protein: CASSFLTGVYGYTF.

The CDR3 nucleotides are TGTGCCAGCAGCCCCCTTCCGGGCTACGAGCAGTACTTC. It encodes CASSPLPGYEQYF. The V gene is TRBV5-5, the J gene TRBJ2-7; D uncertain. V was shortened by 4 bases and J by 3 bases, with 11 bases between the two germline ends. The CDR3 is made up of 13 amino acids. Per the germline V gene, CDR1 is SGHKS and CDR2 is YYEKEE (reference sequence). The whole variable domain, remainder taken from reference TRBV5-5 and TRBJ2-7, is DAGVTQSPTHLIKTRGQQVTLRCSPISGHKSVSWYQQVLGQGPQFIFQYYEKEERGRGNFPDRFSARQFPNYSSELNVNALLLGDSALYLCASSPLPGYEQYFGPGTRLTVT.

The chain employs TRBV4-1 and TRBJ2-5; D is perhaps TRBD2 (6 bases). The CDR3 is 14 residues long. The V end was cut by 3 bases, the J end by 4 bases, with 12 bases between. Germline V gene sequence: CDR1 MGHRA, CDR2 YSYEKL. The DNA of the CDR3 is TGCGCCAGCAGCCACTTTGGAGGGAGAGAGACCCAGTACTTC. Translation gives CASSHFGGRETQYF.

This chain links TRBV30 with TRBJ2-1; D is unclear. Trimming pared 0 bases from V and 2 bases from J, leaving 5 bases between. CDR3 size: 13 residues. The V gene's germline CDR1 is GTSNPN and CDR2 SVGIG (reference sequence). CDR3 amino acids: CAWSVLTYNEQFF. The CDR3 coding sequence is TGTGCCTGGAGTGTACTGACCTACAATGAGCAGTTCTTC.